This T cell receptor beta chain comes out of a study of shared clonotypes between healthy human individuals (dated by TCRdb to 2018 to 2020). Regarding the study in general: A couple of women and a few men aged 18 to 49 years were included in the cohort. Per donor, leukapheresis produced somewhere between about 0.94 and 8.9 billion PBMCs. For each donor, three plates each were used for CD4 naive and CD4 memory, two plates were used for CD8 naive, and one plate was used for CD8 memory. Libraries were prepared and TCR repertoires were sequenced by different laboratories using diverse techniques, in order to increase sequencing depth and limit assay-specific biases. To estimate repertoire size and how much clonotypes are shared between individuals, the study performed deep sequencing of blood TCR repertoires from five healthy adults. General findings and caveats noted by the study authors: Estimated clonotype richness was generally larger for naive than for memory subsets. Rarefaction of sorted-subset datasets indicated incomplete sequencing despite the large sequencing depth. Sampling was limited to blood, and TCR repertoires in tissue likely differ from TCR repertoires in blood. Pairwise subsampling indicated that sequencing depth was expected to affect the degree of clonotype sharing among donors. Because the study included a small number of donors, the genetic and exposure-history diversity represented was limited. Sharing across several donors was observed for around 5% of naive CD4, over 3% of naive CD8, around 2.5% of memory CD4, and about 0.39% of memory CD8 clonotypes. Compared with non-shared clonotypes, clonotypes shared by all four sorted-subset donors had higher generation probabilities.

Only a few counts were recorded for this clone. Its antigen is not yet known. Per-base qualities were not stored, and no clone one base away is much larger. The identical CDR3 is also encoded by other nucleotide sequences in the sample. Using the deep immunoSEQ assay, TCR CDR3 regions were amplified from genomic DNA by multiplex PCR. Extracted genomic DNA from each cell subset was distributed evenly across all wells of several immunoSEQ 96-well plates, and each plate was treated as a replicate. Each replicate PCR for sorted subsets received around 200 ng genomic DNA, equal to about 30,000 T cell genomes. Purified libraries were measured with a Qubit 3.0 fluorometer, size-checked on a Bioanalyzer 2100, and measured again with the KAPA Library Quantification kit. Every immunoSEQ 96-well plate was sequenced on a dedicated single-read 150-cycle Illumina NextSeq 550 flow cell. From the authors' description of their analysis: Because the immunoSEQ output included only junctional sequences and no quality scores, the filtering could not be the same as the filtering used for full-length reads. Sequences were annotated with PyIR, a Python wrapper for IgBLAST v1.9, and V/J genes and CDR3 were assigned using IMGT germline references. Reads with weak V/J assignments (E-value above 1e-6), missing CDR3, stop codons, out-of-frame junctions, or ambiguous translated residues were removed. V3J clonotypes were defined by identical inferred V gene, J gene, and CDR3 amino acid sequence. Percentage overlap between repertoires was computed as shared unique clonotypes divided by the size of the smaller repertoire. Repertoire richness was assessed with RTK rarefaction, the Chao1 estimator, and Recon v2.1 estimates of unobserved clonotypes. For all TCRbeta clonotypes obtained by the gDNA method from a few donors, generation probabilities were computed with OLGA. What TCRdb holds here is the immuneACCESS table cut down to in-frame rearrangements. Part of the clones is not present; checked against another copy, under half of the missing clones reflect an unresolved V gene, and the others are unexplained. The D gene and trimming were derived from the DNA, and the V and J assignments and clone size from that table. The table for this sample lists over a million clones; around 78% of them were counted only once. Of the sample, 0.6% to 0.7% falls within the top ten clones.

The CDR3 spans 11 residues, from the cysteine through the phenylalanine. The entry retains the CDR3 DNA only, 33 bases that are in frame from base 1. CDR1 and CDR2 were assigned from the germline V gene as SGHDT and YYEEEE. The V end loses 0 bases and the J end loses 6 bases, and a stretch of 2 bases separates them. Donors were healthy HIV-negative adults with no recently reported acute infections or vaccinations. Every donor was a Caucasian adult residing in Nashville, Tennessee, USA. CD4+ T cells were enriched by magnetic negative selection; naive cells were then positively selected on CD45RA, and the negative fraction formed the memory subset. Blood was collected by leukapheresis, and PBMCs were isolated by Ficoll-Histopaque density gradient centrifugation and then cryopreserved in liquid nitrogen vapor phase. Purity and quantity of every magnetically sorted T cell population were checked by analytical flow cytometry. Genomic DNA was isolated from every sorted fraction and measured by UV absorbance on a Nanodrop 2000c.

Sequencing was done on a sample of memory CD4+ T cells from PBMCs. The sample's cell subset or site label, decoded: CD45RA-negative fraction. The source of this sequence is a man aged 18 to 30 in good health. Some clones in this sample may be carry-over from other donors' samples. The chain couples TRBV5-6 to TRBJ2-3, with the D gene call left open. In nucleotide form, the sequence is TGTGCCAGCAGCTTGGAGGATACGCAGTATTTT. Its protein product is CASSLEDTQYF.